This T cell receptor (beta chain) was sequenced during a study of response to subunit inactivated influenza vaccine. MiXCR, run by TCRdb on the RT-PCR reads, gives a single entry per CDR3 protein. The sample gives some 480,000 distinct CDR3 sequences, roughly 11% of which show up once; roughly 12% is in the top ten. Points from the study as a whole: The authors offered the suggestion that each seasonal influenza vaccination recruits few new T cells.

In germline, CDR1 is SQVTM, CDR2 ANQGSEA. The V and J ends lost 0 bases and 2 bases, in that order; junction bases with no gene match: 3. The CDR3 sequence is 14 residues long. This clonotype was seen at least ten times. Its antigen is not identified. The clonotype comes from a man aged 45-60 years who received an inactivated influenza vaccine. Sequenced material: PBMCs from blood, taken roughly 47 days after vaccination. The V gene is TRBV29-1, the J gene TRBJ1-1; 7 nucleotides line up with TRBD1. The CDR3 coding sequence is TGCAGCGTTGAAGATAACAGGGGAAACACTGAAGCTTTCTTT. Encoded protein: CSVEDNRGNTEAFF.